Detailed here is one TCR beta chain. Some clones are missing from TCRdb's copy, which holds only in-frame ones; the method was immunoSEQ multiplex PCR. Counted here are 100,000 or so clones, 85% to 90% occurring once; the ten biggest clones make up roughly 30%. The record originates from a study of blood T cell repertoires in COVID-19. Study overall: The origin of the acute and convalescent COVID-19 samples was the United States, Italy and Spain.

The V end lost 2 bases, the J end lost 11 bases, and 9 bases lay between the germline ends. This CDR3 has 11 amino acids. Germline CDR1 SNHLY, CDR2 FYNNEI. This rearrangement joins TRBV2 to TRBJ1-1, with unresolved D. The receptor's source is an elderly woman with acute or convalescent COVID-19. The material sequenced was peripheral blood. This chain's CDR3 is CASSESRGAFF. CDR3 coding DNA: TGTGCCAGCAGTGAAAGTCGGGGTGCTTTCTTT.